Presented here are 32 T cell receptor beta chains from one specimen sequenced in a study of early T cells in non-severe SARS-CoV-2 infection. From the 5' RACE reads, TCRdb called clonotypes with MiXCR, one entry per CDR3 protein. Among 20,000 to 30,000 distinct CDR3 sequences listed, 4.4% were seen once. What was sequenced was whole blood. These receptors came from an adult who was a healthcare worker with PCR-confirmed SARS-CoV-2 infection or an uninfected control (not recorded which).

There are a few counts of this clonotype. The chain uses TRBV28 and TRBJ1-4; D not certain. V was trimmed by 1 base and J by 5 bases, leaving 17 bases between them. Germline V CDR1 and CDR2: MDHEN, SYDVKM. This CDR3 is 17 amino acids long. CDR3 bases: TGTGCCAGCAGTTTATTCTCTTTAAAGCACCTAAATGAAAAACTGTTTTTT. Residues: CASSLFSLKHLNEKLFF. Drawing the rest from reference TRBV28 and TRBJ1-4, the complete variable domain is DVKVTQSSRYLVKRTGEKVFLECVQDMDHENMFWYRQDPGLGLRLIYFSYDVKMKEKGDIPEGYSVSREKKERFSLILESASTNQTSMYLCASSLFSLKHLNEKLFFGSGTQLSVL.

The J gene is TRBJ2-7, the V gene TRBV30, with D possibly being TRBD2 (7 bases). Germline CDR1 GTSNPN, CDR2 SVGIG (reference sequence). With 2 bases removed from V and 3 bases from J, the gap between germline ends came to 20 bases. The CDR3 is made up of 16 amino acids. CDR3 sequence: CAWSPPPRGAGYEQYF. The CDR3 DNA reads TGTGCCTGGAGTCCTCCTCCCCGGGGGGCTGGCTACGAGCAGTACTTC. Combining the CDR3 with reference TRBV30 and TRBJ2-7 gives the whole variable domain SQTIHQWPATLVQPVGSPLSLECTVEGTSNPNLYWYRQAAGRGLQLLFYSVGIGQISSEVPQNLSASRPQDRQFILSSKKLLLSDSGFYLCAWSPPPRGAGYEQYFGPGTRLTVT.

This clonotype is labeled medium-sized. This rearrangement joins TRBV28 to TRBJ2-7; D unclear. This CDR3 spans 12 amino acids. The V and J ends lost 6 bases and 5 bases respectively, with 11 bases between them. Per the germline V gene, CDR1 is MDHEN and CDR2 is SYDVKM. DNA for the CDR3: TGTGCCAGCAGGGAGCTAGGTGACGAGCAGTACTTC. This encodes CASRELGDEQYF.

The chain links TRBV7-3 to TRBJ2-3, with TRBD2 identical over 10 bases. The CDR3 spans 17 residues. CDR1 and CDR2 from the germline V gene are SGHTA and FQGTGA. V lost 5 bases, J lost 2 bases, and 10 bases stayed unmatched. The chain's CDR3 is CASSLTPAGGPTDTQYF. The CDR3 region has the DNA TGTGCCAGCAGCCTTACACCAGCGGGGGGGCCCACAGATACGCAGTATTTT.

Ten or more counts support this clonotype. V is TRBV13 and J is TRBJ2-7; either TRBD1 or TRBD2 may fit D (6 bases each). The germline V gene encodes CDR1 PRHDT and CDR2 FYEKMQ (reference sequence). The CDR3 consists of 14 residues. V lost 0 bases and J 3 bases, leaving 9 bases between the germline ends. CDR3 DNA sequence: TGTGCCAGCAGCTTAGGAGGGGGGATCTACGAGCAGTACTTC. Protein sequence: CASSLGGGIYEQYF.

This clonotype was observed at least ten times. The rearrangement joins TRBV7-9 to TRBJ1-3; 9 nucleotides agree with TRBD1. The CDR3 runs to 18 residues. CDR1 is SEHNR, CDR2 FQNEAQ, per germline (reference sequence). V lost 5 bases, J lost 1 base, and 12 bases stayed unmatched. DNA for the CDR3: TGTGCCAGCAGCCCGATGGCTGGACAGGGGAGATCTGGAAACACCATATATTTT. The encoded protein is CASSPMAGQGRSGNTIYF.

This clonotype was recorded at least ten times. The chain couples TRBV18 to TRBJ2-5; TRBD2 might be the D (5 bases). The germline gives CDR1 KGHSH, CDR2 LQKENI. V was shortened by 3 bases and J by 2 bases, with 7 bases between the two germline ends. The CDR3 has 13 residues. The CDR3 loop is CASSPGVQETQYF. CDR3 DNA: TGTGCCAGCTCACCCGGGGTACAAGAGACCCAGTACTTC.

This clonotype was picked up many times. The rearrangement joins TRBV18 to TRBJ2-1, with 8 nucleotides matching TRBD1. The CDR3 totals 15 residues. Germline V gene lookup returns CDR1 KGHSH and CDR2 LQKENI. V shed 5 bases, J shed 4 bases, and the junction held 7 bases outside the gene matches. The CDR3 loop is CASSGSDRAYNEQFF. CDR3 sequence (DNA): TGTGCCAGCTCAGGTTCGGACAGGGCATACAATGAGCAGTTCTTC. Using reference TRBV18 and TRBJ2-1 for the parts outside the CDR3, the full variable domain is NAGVMQNPRHLVRRRGQEARLRCSPMKGHSHVYWYRQLPEEGLKFMVYLQKENIIDESGMPKERFSAEFPKEGPSILRIQQVVRGDSAAYFCASSGSDRAYNEQFFGPGTRLTVL.

This clonotype has a count of ten or more. The rearrangement links TRBV6-4 to TRBJ2-1; 9 positions agree with TRBD1. Trimming at V came to 5 bases and at J to 6 bases, leaving 5 bases not matched to a gene. Germline CDR1 and CDR2: MRHNA and SNTAGT. CDR3 length equals 14 residues. This CDR3 reads CASSTGTGTNEQFF. The CDR3 bases are TGTGCCAGCAGTACCGGGACAGGGACCAATGAGCAGTTCTTC.

There are many counts of this clonotype. This chain links TRBV11-2 with TRBJ1-2, with D maybe TRBD1 (5 bases). The V gene lost 0 bases and the J gene lost 7 bases, with 6 bases spanning the gap. There are 12 residues in the CDR3. Germline V gene sequence: CDR1 SGHAT, CDR2 FQNNGV. The CDR3, as DNA: TGTGCCAGCAGCTTAGATGGGGGTGGCTACACCTTC. It yields the protein CASSLDGGGYTF.

The rearrangement links TRBV2 to TRBJ1-5; D gene ambiguous. CDR1 is SNHLY, CDR2 FYNNEI, per germline. The CDR3 length is 17 residues. The germline V and J ends were trimmed by 2 bases and 0 bases, with 14 bases remaining between them. CDR3 DNA sequence: TGTGCCAGCAGTGAACTCCCCAGTTCGTATAGCAATCAGCCCCAGCATTTT. Residues: CASSELPSSYSNQPQHF.

Many counts were recorded for this clonotype. V gene TRBV28 combines with J gene TRBJ1-2, with D hard to call. The CDR3 is 12 residues long. V was pared by 5 bases and J by 6 bases, with 10 bases between. From germline, CDR1 is MDHEN and CDR2 SYDVKM. CDR3 sequence reads: CASSARRHGYTF. The CDR3 region has the DNA TGTGCCAGCAGTGCCCGGAGGCATGGCTACACCTTC.

This clonotype was picked up many times. V and J are TRBV7-2 and TRBJ2-2; D is unresolved. V lost 4 bases to trimming and J lost 0 bases, with 3 bases between them. Per germline, CDR1 SGHTA and CDR2 FQGNSA. This CDR3 is 13 amino acids long. This CDR3 is CASSSSNTGELFF. In DNA form, the CDR3 reads TGTGCCAGCAGCTCATCGAACACCGGGGAGCTGTTTTTT.

The chain joins TRBV2 to TRBJ2-7, with 7 bases lining up with TRBD2. The junction had 10 bases not matched to a gene; V was cut back by 7 bases and J by 4 bases. The CDR3 length is 14 residues. Germline V gene lookup returns CDR1 SNHLY and CDR2 FYNNEI. CDR3 in DNA: TGTGCCAGCATTCAGACTAGCAGGTTATACGAGCAGTACTTC. It yields the protein CASIQTSRLYEQYF. The entire variable domain, with the rest obtained from reference TRBV2 and TRBJ2-7, is as follows: EPEVTQTPSHQVTQMGQEVILRCVPISNHLYFYWYRQILGQKVEFLVSFYNNEISEKSEIFDDQFSVERPDGSNFTLKIRSTKLEDSAMYFCASIQTSRLYEQYFGPGTRLTVT.

This clonotype was counted at least ten times. The V and J genes are TRBV3-1 and TRBJ2-3, with D maybe TRBD2 (6 bases). Germline CDR1 LGHDT, CDR2 YNNKEL (reference sequence). This CDR3 spans 13 amino acids. The ends were cut back, 2 bases at V and 7 bases at J, with 10 bases in the middle. CDR3 DNA: TGTGCCAGCAGCCAAAATGGGGGGAATACGCAGTATTTT. Its protein product is CASSQNGGNTQYF.

This clonotype was detected only a few times. V gene TRBV25-1 combines with J gene TRBJ2-7; 9 positions agree with TRBD1. With V trimmed by 4 bases and J by 3 bases, 1 base remained unmatched. Germline-derived CDR1 and CDR2 are MGHDK and SYGVNS. The CDR3 spans 13 residues. The CDR3 reads CASSVGQGYEQYF. DNA of the CDR3: TGTGCCAGCAGTGTGGGACAGGGCTACGAGCAGTACTTC.

The J gene is TRBJ1-5, the V gene TRBV30; no clear D gene. Germline lookup yields CDR1 GTSNPN and CDR2 SVGIG (reference sequence). V was shortened by 4 bases and J by 0 bases, with 7 bases between the two germline ends. The CDR3 runs to 13 residues. The CDR3 spells CAWTVDSNQPQHF. The CDR3 nucleotides are TGTGCCTGGACGGTGGATAGCAATCAGCCCCAGCATTTT.

In its sample, this clonotype was seen many times. This chain uses TRBV4-3 with TRBJ1-2; D not certain. The CDR3 totals 15 residues. Trimming cost V 0 bases and J 3 bases, with 11 bases left between them. Germline V gene lookup returns CDR1 LGHNA and CDR2 YSLEER. The CDR3 loop is CASSQDIRPDYGYTF. The CDR3 nucleotides read TGCGCCAGCAGCCAAGATATAAGGCCAGACTATGGCTACACCTTC.

As regards this clonotype: This sequence may be a read error, since a much larger clone differs from it by one base. V is TRBV30 and J is TRBJ2-2; the D call may be TRBD1 or TRBD2 (5 bases each). Trimming stripped 4 bases from V and 3 bases from J, with 18 bases between. This CDR3 is 16 amino acids long. Germline assignment: CDR1 GTSNPN and CDR2 SVGIG (reference sequence). CDR3 region: CAWTLIEGTDTGELFF. In nucleotides, the CDR3 is TGTGCCTGGACCCTTATCGAGGGGACGGACACCGGGGAGCTGTTTTTT.

The table lists this clonotype with many counts. The chain combines TRBV27 with TRBJ2-7, with D perhaps TRBD1 (6 bases). Trimming cost V 3 bases and J 1 base, with 7 bases left between them. CDR1 MNHEY and CDR2 SMNVEV come from the germline V gene (reference sequence). The CDR3 length is 13 residues. CDR3 in amino acids: CASSLGQSYEQYF. Written as DNA, the CDR3 is TGTGCCAGCAGTTTGGGACAATCCTACGAGCAGTACTTC.

This clonotype has a count of ten or more. The CDR3, as DNA: TGTGCCAGCAGTACACCGGGACAGGGTCGCACTGAAGCTTTCTTT. Protein: CASSTPGQGRTEAFF. This rearrangement joins TRBV28 to TRBJ1-1, with 9 positions matching TRBD1. The germline V gene encodes CDR1 MDHEN and CDR2 SYDVKM. Trimming removed 5 bases from V and 4 bases from J; junction bases left unmatched: 8. The CDR3 length is 15 residues.

This clonotype was seen at least ten times. The V call is TRBV5-1, the J call TRBJ2-7; D is uncertain. CDR3 length equals 14 residues. V was clipped by 4 bases and J by 0 bases, with 11 bases between them. The germline gives CDR1 SGHRS, CDR2 YFSETQ. DNA of the CDR3: TGCGCCAGCAGCCCTGGGGTGAACTCCTACGAGCAGTACTTC. Protein product: CASSPGVNSYEQYF.

This clonotype was found many times. The chain links TRBV2 to TRBJ2-3; 10 bases agree with TRBD1. With 3 bases clipped from V and 3 bases from J, the junction kept 9 bases outside the gene matches. From germline, CDR1 is SNHLY and CDR2 FYNNEI. This CDR3 contains 17 residues. CDR3 residues: CASSELGTGVKTDTQYF. Here the CDR3 DNA reads TGTGCCAGCAGTGAGCTTGGGACAGGGGTGAAGACAGATACGCAGTATTTT.

This clonotype was counted only a few times. The CDR3 DNA reads as TGTGCCAGCTCTTGGGCCCCGGGCAACGAGCAGTACTTC. Encoded protein: CASSWAPGNEQYF. The J gene is TRBJ2-7, the V gene TRBV6-1, with D unresolved. The germline V and J ends were trimmed by 8 bases and 5 bases, with 16 bases remaining between them. The length of the CDR3 is 13 residues. Germline values: CDR1 MNHNS, CDR2 SASEGT.

At least ten counts were recorded for this clonotype. The rearrangement uses TRBV29-1 and TRBJ1-1; D unclear. From germline, CDR1 is SQVTM and CDR2 ANQGSEA. V was cut by 4 bases and J by 2 bases, with 5 bases left in between. This CDR3 has 11 residues. The chain's CDR3 is CSVGYNTEAFF. As DNA, the CDR3 is TGCAGCGTTGGATATAACACTGAAGCTTTCTTT.

Many counts were recorded for this clonotype. V usage is TRBV29-1 and J usage is TRBJ2-1, with 7 bases lining up with TRBD1. From germline, CDR1 is SQVTM and CDR2 ANQGSEA. This CDR3 is 15 amino acids long. Trimming cost V 2 bases and J 8 bases; bases outside gene matches: 12. The CDR3 is CSVELPGQVFDEQFF. Written as DNA, the CDR3 is TGCAGCGTTGAACTCCCTGGACAGGTTTTCGATGAGCAGTTCTTC.

This clonotype has ten or more counts. The genes are TRBV14 and TRBJ1-6, with 8 positions matching TRBD1. Germline CDR1 SGHDN, CDR2 FVKESK. This CDR3 has 14 residues. The V and J ends lost 4 bases and 9 bases, in that order; junction bases with no gene match: 5. For the CDR3, the DNA is TGTGCCAGCAGCCGGGGGACAGGAGGTTCACCCCTCCACTTT. The encoded protein is CASSRGTGGSPLHF.

This clonotype appeared many times. V is TRBV20-1 and J is TRBJ2-1; 7 bases align to TRBD2. Per the germline V gene, CDR1 is DFQATT and CDR2 is SNEGSKA (reference sequence). The ends lost 0 bases at V and 8 bases at J; junction bases unmatched: 7. The CDR3 is made up of 14 amino acids. The CDR3 here is CSARDLLALDEQFF. Here the CDR3 DNA reads TGCAGTGCTAGAGATCTACTAGCGTTGGATGAGCAGTTCTTC.

The genes are TRBV11-2 and TRBJ2-3; 9 bases agree with TRBD2. Trimming at V came to 0 bases and at J to 1 base, leaving 2 bases not matched to a gene. CDR1 is SGHAT and CDR2 is FQNNGV in the germline V gene. The CDR3 loop spans 16 amino acids. The CDR3 here is CASSLDAGGRTDTQYF. The CDR3 DNA sequence: TGTGCCAGCAGCTTAGATGCGGGGGGGCGCACAGATACGCAGTATTTT.

This clonotype was observed at least ten times. V gene TRBV28 combines with J gene TRBJ2-3; 12 bases line up with TRBD2. Germline loops: CDR1 MDHEN, CDR2 SYDVKM. The V segment lost 4 bases and the J segment 4 bases; nucleotides outside the gene matches: 0. The CDR3 contains 14 residues. In nucleotides, the CDR3 is TGTGCCAGCAGTTGGACTAGCGGGGCAGATACGCAGTATTTT. Its translation: CASSWTSGADTQYF. The full variable domain, its missing parts supplied by reference TRBV28 and TRBJ2-3, is DVKVTQSSRYLVKRTGEKVFLECVQDMDHENMFWYRQDPGLGLRLIYFSYDVKMKEKGDIPEGYSVSREKKERFSLILESASTNQTSMYLCASSWTSGADTQYFGPGTRLTVL.

This clonotype has at least ten counts. The rearrangement links TRBV19 to TRBJ2-1; no clear D. The CDR3 has 14 amino acids. The V gene's germline CDR1 is LNHDA and CDR2 SQIVND (reference sequence). V dropped 1 base and J dropped 4 bases, with 8 bases sitting between them. In DNA form, the CDR3 reads TGTGCCAGTAGTATAGGTGGAGATTACAATGAGCAGTTCTTC. Translated, it gives CASSIGGDYNEQFF.

This clonotype was detected ten times or more. This chain joins TRBV11-1 and TRBJ2-1, with D perhaps TRBD2 (6 bases). Trimming took off 1 base at V and 7 bases at J, with 8 bases between the two ends. CDR1 is SGHAT, CDR2 FQDESV, per germline (reference sequence). This CDR3 contains 13 residues. The CDR3 sequence is CASSLDRGNEQFF. CDR3 in DNA: TGTGCCAGCAGCTTAGACCGGGGGAATGAGCAGTTCTTC.